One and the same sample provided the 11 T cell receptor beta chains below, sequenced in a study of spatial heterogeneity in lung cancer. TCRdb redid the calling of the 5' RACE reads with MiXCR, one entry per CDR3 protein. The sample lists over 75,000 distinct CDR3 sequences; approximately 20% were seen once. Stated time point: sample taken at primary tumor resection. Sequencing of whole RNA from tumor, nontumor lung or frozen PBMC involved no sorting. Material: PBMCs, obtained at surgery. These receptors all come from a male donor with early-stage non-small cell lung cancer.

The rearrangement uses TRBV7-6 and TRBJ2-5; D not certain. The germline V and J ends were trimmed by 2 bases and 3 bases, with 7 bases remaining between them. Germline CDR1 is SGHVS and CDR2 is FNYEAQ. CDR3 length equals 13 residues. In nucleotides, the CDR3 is TGTGCCAGCAGCTTAAATAGGGAAGAGACCCAGTACTTC. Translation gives CASSLNREETQYF. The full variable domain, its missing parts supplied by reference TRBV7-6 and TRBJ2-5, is GAGVSQSPRYKVTKRGQDVALRCDPISGHVSLYWYRQALGQGPEFLTYFNYEAQQDKSGLPNDRFSAERPEGSISTLTIQRTEQRDSAMYRCASSLNREETQYFGPGTRLLVL.

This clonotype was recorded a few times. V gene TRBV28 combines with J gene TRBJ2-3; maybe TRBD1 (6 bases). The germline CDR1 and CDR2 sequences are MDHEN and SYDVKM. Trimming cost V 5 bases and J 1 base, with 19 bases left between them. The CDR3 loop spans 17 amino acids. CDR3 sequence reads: CASSAIGGGVGTDTQYF. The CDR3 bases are TGTGCCAGCAGTGCCATAGGTGGGGGCGTCGGCACAGATACGCAGTATTTT.

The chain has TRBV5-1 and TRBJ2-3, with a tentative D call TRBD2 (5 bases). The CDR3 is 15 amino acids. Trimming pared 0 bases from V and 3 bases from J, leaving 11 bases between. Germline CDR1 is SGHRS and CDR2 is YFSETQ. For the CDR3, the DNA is TGCGCCAGCAGCTTGGCCATCGGACTTACAGATACGCAGTATTTT. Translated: CASSLAIGLTDTQYF.

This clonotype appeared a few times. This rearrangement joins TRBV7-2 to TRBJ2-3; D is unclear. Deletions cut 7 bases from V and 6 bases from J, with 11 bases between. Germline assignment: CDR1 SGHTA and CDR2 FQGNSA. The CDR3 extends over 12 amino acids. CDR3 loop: CASTKMGDTQYF. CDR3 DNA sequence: TGTGCCAGCACAAAGATGGGGGATACGCAGTATTTT.

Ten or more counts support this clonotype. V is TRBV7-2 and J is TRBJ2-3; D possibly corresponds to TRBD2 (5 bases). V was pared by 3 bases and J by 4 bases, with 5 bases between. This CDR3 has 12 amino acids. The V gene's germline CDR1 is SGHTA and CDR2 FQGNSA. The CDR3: CASSLRADTQYF. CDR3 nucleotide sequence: TGTGCCAGCAGCTTGAGGGCAGATACGCAGTATTTT.

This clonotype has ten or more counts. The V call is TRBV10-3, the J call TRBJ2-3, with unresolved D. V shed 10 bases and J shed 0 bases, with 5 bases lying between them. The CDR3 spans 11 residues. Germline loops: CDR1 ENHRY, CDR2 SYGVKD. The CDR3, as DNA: TGTGCCACTCTGAGCACAGATACGCAGTATTTT. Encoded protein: CATLSTDTQYF.

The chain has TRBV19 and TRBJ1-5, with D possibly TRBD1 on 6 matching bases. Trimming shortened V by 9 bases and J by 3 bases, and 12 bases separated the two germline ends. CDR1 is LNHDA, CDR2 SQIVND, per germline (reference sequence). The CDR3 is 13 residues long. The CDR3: CASQDRDNQPQHF. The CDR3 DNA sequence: TGTGCCAGCCAGGACAGAGACAATCAGCCCCAGCATTTT.

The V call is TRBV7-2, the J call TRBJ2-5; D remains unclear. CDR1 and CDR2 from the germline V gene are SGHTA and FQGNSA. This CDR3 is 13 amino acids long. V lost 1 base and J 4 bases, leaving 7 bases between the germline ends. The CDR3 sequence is CASSLGKRETQYF. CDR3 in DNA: TGTGCCAGCAGCTTAGGCAAACGAGAGACCCAGTACTTC.

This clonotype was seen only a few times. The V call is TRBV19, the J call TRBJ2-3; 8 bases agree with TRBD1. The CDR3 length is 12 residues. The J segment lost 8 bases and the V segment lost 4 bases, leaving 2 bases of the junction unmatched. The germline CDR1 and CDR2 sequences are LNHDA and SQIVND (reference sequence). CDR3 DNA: TGTGCCAGTAGTACAGGGGGCGGTACGCAGTATTTT. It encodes CASSTGGGTQYF.

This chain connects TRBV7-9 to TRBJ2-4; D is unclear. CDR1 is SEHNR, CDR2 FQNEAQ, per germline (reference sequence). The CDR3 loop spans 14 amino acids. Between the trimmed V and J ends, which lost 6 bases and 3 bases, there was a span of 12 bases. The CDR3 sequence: CASRRPQSKNIQYF. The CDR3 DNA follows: TGTGCCAGCAGACGACCCCAGAGCAAAAACATTCAGTACTTC.

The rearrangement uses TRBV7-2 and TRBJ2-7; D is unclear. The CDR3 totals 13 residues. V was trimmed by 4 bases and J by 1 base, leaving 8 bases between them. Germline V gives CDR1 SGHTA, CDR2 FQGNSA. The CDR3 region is CASSSDFSYEQYF. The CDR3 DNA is TGTGCCAGCAGCTCCGACTTTTCCTACGAGCAGTACTTC.